A single sample gave rise to the 24 T cell receptor beta chains below, sequenced in a study of technical replicates of blood from a few donors. Generated by immunoSEQ multiplex PCR, the TCRdb table keeps only in-frame clones and is missing some. The profile shows tens of thousands of clones, about 94% of them singletons. Sequencing was done on a sample of T cells isolated from PBMCs. The receptors derive from a human donor in good health.

The chain is built from TRBV6-5 and TRBJ1-1; a possible D gene is TRBD1 (6 bases). This CDR3 has 15 amino acids. V was trimmed by 0 bases and J by 4 bases, leaving 12 bases between them. Germline CDR1 is MNHEY and CDR2 is SVGAGI. The CDR3 nucleotides read TGTGCCAGCAGTTACTCGAGTGGGGGCATCACTGAAGCTTTCTTT. This codes for CASSYSSGGITEAFF.

The chain carries TRBV7-3 and TRBJ2-7, with 7 nucleotides matching TRBD1. Germline CDR1 SGHTA, CDR2 FQGTGA. The CDR3 spans 15 residues. Trimming took 2 bases from V and 1 from J; bases not matched to a gene: 5. The CDR3 coding sequence is TGTGCCAGCAGCTTATGGCCAGGGGGATCCTACGAGCAGTACTTC. Translation: CASSLWPGGSYEQYF.

The chain carries TRBV19 and TRBJ2-1, with D perhaps matching TRBD1 (6 bases). V gave up 7 bases and J gave up 1 base, with 14 bases separating them. CDR3 length: 15 amino acids. Germline V gene sequence: CDR1 LNHDA, CDR2 SQIVND (reference sequence). The CDR3 is CASKPRQESYNEQFF. The DNA for the CDR3 is TGTGCCAGTAAGCCGAGACAGGAGTCCTACAATGAGCAGTTCTTC.

This clone is medium-sized (0.01 to 0.1%) in the sample. The chain joins TRBV6-5 to TRBJ2-7; 10 bases map to TRBD1. Trimming removed 0 bases from V and 4 bases from J; junction bases left unmatched: 3. Looked up from germline, CDR1 is MNHEY and CDR2 is SVGAGI. CDR3 length: 15 residues. CDR3 residues: CASSYSWGQGYEQYF. CDR3 in DNA: TGTGCCAGCAGTTACTCTTGGGGACAGGGGTACGAGCAGTACTTC.

This chain uses TRBV5-1 with TRBJ1-2; perhaps TRBD1 as D (6 bases). Trimming removed 0 bases at V and 5 bases at J, with 17 bases between. The CDR3 has 16 amino acids. CDR1 and CDR2 from the germline V gene are SGHRS and YFSETQ. The DNA of the CDR3 is TGCGCCAGCAGCTTGGACGGACAGCTTGTGGGATATGGCTACACCTTC. This translates into CASSLDGQLVGYGYTF.

The rearrangement uses TRBV5-4 and TRBJ1-1, with D perhaps matching TRBD1 (5 bases). Germline CDR1 SGHNT, CDR2 YYREEE (reference sequence). Trimming shortened V by 0 bases and J by 3 bases, and 9 bases separated the two germline ends. CDR3 length: 14 residues. The CDR3 DNA follows: TGTGCCAGCAGCTTGGGGGGCTCCGACACTGAAGCTTTCTTT. The encoded protein is CASSLGGSDTEAFF.

In DNA, the CDR3 is TGTGCCAGTAACGCCCAGGTGACCTACAATGAGCAGTTCTTC. Encoded protein: CASNAQVTYNEQFF. This rearrangement joins TRBV2 to TRBJ2-1, with unresolved D. From germline, CDR1 is SNHLY and CDR2 FYNNEI. V lost 9 bases and J lost 2, with 14 bases in between. The CDR3 extends over 14 amino acids.

This clone showed up just once. The chain joins TRBV7-9 to TRBJ2-5; tentatively, D is TRBD2 (6 bases). The CDR3 sequence is 14 residues long. The V and J ends lost 5 bases and 4 bases respectively, with 14 bases between them. Germline assignment: CDR1 SEHNR and CDR2 FQNEAQ (reference sequence). CDR3 DNA: TGTGCCAGCAGCCGGAGGGAAGGGGTAGAGACCCAGTACTTC. Amino acids: CASSRREGVETQYF.

In this sample, this clone turned up once. V is TRBV25-1 and J is TRBJ2-5; 7 bases line up with TRBD1. Unmatched junction bases numbered 2, after V lost 3 bases and J lost 1 base. CDR1 and CDR2 (germline): MGHDK, SYGVNS. The CDR3 length is 14 residues. The CDR3 DNA follows: TGTGCCAGCAGTGATGGGACAGTCCAAGAGACCCAGTACTTC. It yields the protein CASSDGTVQETQYF.

This chain connects TRBV6-1 to TRBJ2-7; 7 nucleotides line up with TRBD2. The germline CDR1 and CDR2 sequences are MNHNS and SASEGT. The CDR3 totals 17 residues. The junction had 13 bases not matched to a gene; V was cut back by 0 bases and J by 5 bases. The CDR3 reads CASSEALPGRGVHEQYF. CDR3 in DNA: TGTGCCAGCAGTGAAGCGCTTCCGGGACGGGGGGTTCACGAGCAGTACTTC.

V usage is TRBV7-6 and J usage is TRBJ1-2; the match to TRBD1 covers 7 bases. The CDR3 length is 17 residues. J was trimmed by 6 bases and V by 5 bases; bases with no gene match: 18. Germline V gene sequence: CDR1 SGHVS, CDR2 FNYEAQ. CDR3 nucleotides: TGTGCCAGCAGCCCAGTGGTCACAGGGGACCCCAAAGATGGCTACACCTTC. It specifies CASSPVVTGDPKDGYTF.

The chain recombines TRBV10-3 with TRBJ1-2, with TRBD1 matching 7 bases. The germline CDR1 and CDR2 sequences are ENHRY and SYGVKD. Trimming removed 3 bases from V and 6 bases from J; junction bases left unmatched: 1. The CDR3 has 12 residues. CDR3: CAISEGGNGYTF. As DNA, the CDR3 is TGTGCCATCAGTGAAGGGGGCAATGGCTACACCTTC.

The chain links TRBV4-1 to TRBJ1-2, with 8 positions matching TRBD1. Germline V CDR1 and CDR2: MGHRA, YSYEKL. Trimming cost V 2 bases and J 8 bases; bases outside gene matches: 10. This CDR3 spans 15 amino acids. The CDR3 loop reads CASSQWGRGPEGYTF. DNA of the CDR3: TGCGCCAGCAGCCAATGGGGCAGGGGGCCTGAGGGCTACACCTTC.

This chain uses TRBV5-1 with TRBJ1-1, with TRBD1 identical over 9 bases. The CDR3 runs to 17 residues. Germline assignment: CDR1 SGHRS and CDR2 YFSETQ. J lost 3 bases, V lost 0 bases, and 9 bases had no gene match. The chain's CDR3 is CASSLVSGTGRHTEAFF. In nucleotides, the CDR3 is TGCGCCAGCAGCTTGGTTTCTGGGACAGGGCGACACACTGAAGCTTTCTTT.

This chain joins TRBV10-3 and TRBJ2-5, with 8 bases lining up with TRBD2. The closer fit of TRBJ2-7 to the DNA end suggests the J call may be wrong. Germline V gene data show CDR1 as ENHRY and CDR2 as SYGVKD. The CDR3 sequence is 11 residues long. The CDR3 is CATLAAYEQYF. DNA for the CDR3: TGTGCCACACTAGCGGCCTACGAGCAGTACTTC.

V usage is TRBV27 and J usage is TRBJ2-3; TRBD2 is a possible D gene (6 bases). This CDR3 has 15 residues. V dropped 2 bases and J dropped 5 bases, with 14 bases sitting between them. The germline V gene encodes CDR1 MNHEY and CDR2 SMNVEV (reference sequence). CDR3 coding DNA: TGTGCCAGCAGTTTAGTGGGGGGAGCCGTAGATACGCAGTATTTT. Residues: CASSLVGGAVDTQYF.

V gene TRBV6-6 combines with J gene TRBJ2-1; 11 bases are shared with TRBD2. V shed 3 bases, J shed 8 bases, and the junction held 6 bases outside the gene matches. Per the germline V gene, CDR1 is MNHNY and CDR2 is SVGAGI (reference sequence). CDR3 length equals 15 residues. CDR3 in amino acids: CASSYALAGADEQFF. CDR3 bases: TGTGCCAGCAGTTATGCACTAGCGGGGGCCGATGAGCAGTTCTTC.

The chain recombines TRBV5-1 with TRBJ2-5, with TRBD1 identical over 10 bases. V was pared by 7 bases and J by 4 bases, with 13 bases of the junction left unmatched. Germline V lookup: CDR1 SGHRS, CDR2 YFSETQ. The length of the CDR3 is 16 residues. The CDR3 region has the DNA TGCGCCAGCGGGCTTGGGACAGGGGTATTGGGAGAGACCCAGTACTTC. It specifies CASGLGTGVLGETQYF.

This clone has more than one count but fewer than ten. The rearrangement links TRBV28 to TRBJ2-1, with 8 bases matching TRBD2. V lost 2 bases, J lost 6 bases, and 12 bases stayed unmatched. Germline V CDR1 and CDR2: MDHEN, SYDVKM. There are 17 residues in the CDR3. The CDR3 spells CASSLASLSGSGNEQFF. In DNA form, the CDR3 reads TGTGCCAGCAGTTTAGCTTCTTTGAGCGGGAGTGGCAATGAGCAGTTCTTC.

This clone was observed a few times. This sequence joins TRBV28 and TRBJ1-2; the D gene is possibly TRBD1 (5 bases). The CDR3 covers 13 residues. Trimming left V 4 bases short and J 5 bases short, with 11 bases between. Germline CDR1 MDHEN, CDR2 SYDVKM. The CDR3, as DNA: TGTGCCAGCAGTTCAAGCGGGGGATATGGCTACACCTTC. Translating it yields CASSSSGGYGYTF.

The chain employs TRBV11-1 and TRBJ2-1; the match to TRBD1 covers 10 bases. With 5 bases clipped from V and 7 bases from J, the junction kept 8 bases outside the gene matches. The CDR3 has 15 amino acids. In germline, CDR1 is SGHAT, CDR2 FQDESV (reference sequence). CDR3 sequence reads: CASSSPTGGMNEQFF. The CDR3 region has the DNA TGTGCCAGCAGCAGTCCGACAGGGGGCATGAATGAGCAGTTCTTC.

The V gene is TRBV28, the J gene TRBJ2-1; a possible D gene is TRBD2 (6 bases). The CDR3 spans 12 residues. Germline CDR1 and CDR2: MDHEN and SYDVKM. V was clipped by 5 bases and J by 10 bases, with 12 bases between them. CDR3 protein: CASSLEGGEQFF. In nucleotides, the CDR3 is TGTGCCAGCAGTCTGGAGGGCGGGGAGCAGTTCTTC.

This chain uses TRBV19 with TRBJ2-1; 13 bases agree with TRBD2. CDR3 length: 16 amino acids. The V segment lost 6 bases and the J segment 9 bases; nucleotides outside the gene matches: 11. From germline, CDR1 is LNHDA and CDR2 SQIVND (reference sequence). CDR3 protein: CASSQARLAGGSEQFF. The CDR3 bases are TGTGCCAGTAGCCAAGCAAGACTAGCGGGAGGAAGTGAGCAGTTCTTC.

The chain employs TRBV9 and TRBJ2-5; TRBD2 might be the D (5 bases). CDR1 and CDR2 from the germline V gene are SGDLS and YYNGEE. The CDR3 has 17 amino acids. Trimming left V 0 bases short and J 2 bases short, with 17 bases between. The CDR3, as DNA: TGTGCCAGCAGCGTAGGTCACTTCGGGGTCGATCAAGAGACCCAGTACTTC. It is translated as CASSVGHFGVDQETQYF.